This is a list of T cell receptor beta chains from one sample in a study of cytotoxic CD8 clonotypes in ibrutinib-treated CLL. Generated by immunoSEQ multiplex PCR, the TCRdb table keeps only in-frame clones and is missing some. This table holds about 140,000 clones, roughly 77% found once. The sequenced sample was PBMCs, obtained after 12 months of ibrutinib treatment. These receptors all come from a human donor with chronic lymphocytic leukemia. Each CDR3 is given with its conserved first and last residue. The D gene is left open where the match is weak. For some rows the clone size is stated as once, few or many, or as a class when expanded; others skip it.

cdr3_nt	cdr3_aa	v_call	j_call	d_call	clone_size
TGTGCCAGCAGCTTAATTCGAACAGGGAGGGAGAACACTGAAGCTTTCTTT	CASSLIRTGRENTEAFF	TRBV11-2	TRBJ1-1	.	.
TGCAGCGTTGAAGAGGACAGGGGGCCCACCGGGGAGCTGTTTTTT	CSVEEDRGPTGELFF	TRBV29-1	TRBJ2-2	TRBD1	.
TGTGCCAGCAGCTTTGGGACCTACAATGAGCAGTTCTTC	CASSFGTYNEQFF	TRBV7-3	TRBJ2-1	.	.
TGTGCCAGCAGTAGGAGAGTCACAGATACGCAGTATTTT	CASSRRVTDTQYF	TRBV6-5	TRBJ2-3	.	.
TGTGCCAGCAGCCCTTCCCGCCGGGACAGCGGCAATCAGCCCCAGCATTTT	CASSPSRRDSGNQPQHF	TRBV7-2	TRBJ1-5	TRBD1	.
TGTGCCAGCAGGGAGGACGGAGGGAATTCACCCCTCCACTTT	CASREDGGNSPLHF	TRBV6-1	TRBJ1-6	.	.
TGTGCCAGCAGCGTAGTAGGGGGGTCCATTATCTACGAGCAGTACTTC	CASSVVGGSIIYEQYF	TRBV9	TRBJ2-7	.	.
TGCGCCAGCAGCTCAGGGGGACTAGCGGGGACTCAAGAGACCCAGTACTTC	CASSSGGLAGTQETQYF	TRBV5-1	TRBJ2-5	TRBD2	.
TGTGCCAGCAGCTTAGCGGGGAGTGACATTCAGTACTTC	CASSLAGSDIQYF	TRBV7-9	TRBJ2-4	.	.
TGTGCCAGCAACTCGGCAGGGGTAGCAGATACGCAGTATTTT	CASNSAGVADTQYF	TRBV2	TRBJ2-3	.	.
TGTGCCACCAGCAGGGTGGCAGGCATGTACGAGCAGTACTTC	CATSRVAGMYEQYF	TRBV15	TRBJ2-7	.	.
TGTGCCAGCAGCCCGGTGGGTCTCAACACTGAAGCTTTCTTT	CASSPVGLNTEAFF	TRBV9	TRBJ1-1	.	.
TGTGCCAGCAGCGCGGGGACTAGCGGAGCGAACGAGCAGTACTTC	CASSAGTSGANEQYF	TRBV27	TRBJ2-7	TRBD2	.
TGTGCCAGCTCACTCGCACCTACAGGACCTGGAAACACCATATATTTT	CASSLAPTGPGNTIYF	TRBV18	TRBJ1-3	.	.
TGTGCCAGCTCCGCCACCCCCAACGCCGCAAATCAGCCCCAGCATTTT	CASSATPNAANQPQHF	TRBV27	TRBJ1-5	.	.
TGTGCTAGTGGTTTGGTACGCAGGGACGACGAGCAGTACTTC	CASGLVRRDDEQYF	TRBV12-5	TRBJ2-7	.	few
TGTGCCAGCAGTATTACAGGGGGAAGGGATATACGAGAGCAGTACTTC	CASSITGGRDIREQYF	TRBV2	TRBJ2-7	TRBD1	.
TGCGCCAGCAGCCAAGAGTGGGGGGGGCAGGGGCGGTATACGGGTGAGCAGTTCTTC	CASSQEWGGQGRYTGEQFF	TRBV4-1	TRBJ2-1	.	.
TGTGCCAGCAGTTACGGCCAGGGGAACTTTTCACCCCTCCACTTT	CASSYGQGNFSPLHF	TRBV6-5	TRBJ1-6	.	once
TGTGCCAGCAGCCCTAGCGGGGGGCAGGGAAACATTCAGTACTTC	CASSPSGGQGNIQYF	TRBV6-4	TRBJ2-4	TRBD2	.
TGTGCCAGCAGTCCCCGACAGGCCATCCTAGCCAAAAACATTCAGTACTTC	CASSPRQAILAKNIQYF	TRBV27	TRBJ2-4	.	.
TGTGCCAGCAGCAAATCGAGGCAGGGTAGTGGAAACACCATATATTTT	CASSKSRQGSGNTIYF	TRBV21-1	TRBJ1-3	.	.
TGCGCCAGCAGTCAAACTATCCCCAGGGAAGGACAGCAGTTCTTC	CASSQTIPREGQQFF	TRBV23-1	TRBJ2-1	.	.
TGCGCCAGCAGCTTGGATGGAGCGGGTACGACCTACGAGCAGTACTTC	CASSLDGAGTTYEQYF	TRBV5-1	TRBJ2-7	.	.
TGTGCCAGCACCTTAAGTCCGAGCTCCTACGAGCAGTACTTC	CASTLSPSSYEQYF	TRBV27	TRBJ2-7	.	.
TGTGCCAGCTCACCATATCCGAACGGGGAGCTGTTTTTT	CASSPYPNGELFF	TRBV18	TRBJ2-2	.	.
TGTGCCAGCAGGGTACAGGGGGAAACTGAAGCTTTCTTT	CASRVQGETEAFF	TRBV28	TRBJ1-1	TRBD1	.
TGTGCCAGTAGCCCAGGGGGGGCTGAGCAGTTCTTC	CASSPGGAEQFF	TRBV19	TRBJ2-1	.	.
TGCGCCAGCAATCAGGCCTTGAGCCAGAACACTGAAGCTTTCTTT	CASNQALSQNTEAFF	TRBV5-1	TRBJ1-1	.	.
TGTGCCTGGAGTGACGGATACAATGAGCAGTTCTTC	CAWSDGYNEQFF	TRBV30	TRBJ2-1	.	.
TGTGCCAGCTCGGACAGGGCCGTTGCAACTAATGAAAAACTGTTTTTT	CASSDRAVATNEKLFF	TRBV18	TRBJ1-4	TRBD1	.
TGTGCCAGCACCCGGACAGGGGGTGGCGGGGAGCTGTTTTTT	CASTRTGGGGELFF	TRBV6-5	TRBJ2-2	TRBD1	few
TGCGCCAGCAGCGAAGGACTAGCGGGGGCCCTAGATACGCAGTATTTT	CASSEGLAGALDTQYF	TRBV5-1	TRBJ2-3	TRBD2	few
TGTGCCAGCAGTGAAATGTTTGGGCCCCACTCTGGAAACACCATATATTTT	CASSEMFGPHSGNTIYF	TRBV2	TRBJ1-3	.	.
TGTGCCAGCTCACCAGTAGGGGGGAGTGACTCCTACAATGAGCAGTTCTTC	CASSPVGGSDSYNEQFF	TRBV18	TRBJ2-1	.	few
TGTGCCAGCTTACCGGGACAGGGTTCCTACGAGCAGTACTTC	CASLPGQGSYEQYF	TRBV19	TRBJ2-7	TRBD1	.
TGCGCCAGCAGCCAGGAGGCTAGCGGGGGTACAGATACGCAGTATTTT	CASSQEASGGTDTQYF	TRBV5-1	TRBJ2-3	TRBD2	.
TGTGCCAGCAGCTTAGACCTCCGGGACAGGGGGTTGGATGAGCAGTACTTC	CASSLDLRDRGLDEQYF	TRBV11-3	TRBJ2-7	TRBD1	few
TGTGCCAGCGCCGGGACAGGGGGCGAAAAACTGTTTTTT	CASAGTGGEKLFF	TRBV19	TRBJ1-4	TRBD1	.
TGCGCCAGCAGACAGGCAACTAATGAAAAACTGTTTTTT	CASRQATNEKLFF	TRBV5-1	TRBJ1-4	.	.